Shown below are 29 T cell receptor beta chains from a single sample sequenced in a study of CD8 T cells in ankylosing spondylitis. TCRdb re-derived calls from the 5' RACE reads in MiXCR, one entry per CDR3 protein. The sample has some 400,000 distinct CDR3 sequences, approximately 20% seen once. Study-wide results and caveats: Seemingly characteristic of ankylosing spondylitis blood was a TCR beta motif consisting of several highly homologous variants.

The antigens these receptors bind are not known. Sequencing was performed on blood, either unsorted or a sorted T cell fraction (not recorded which). The receptors were gathered from a male donor with ankylosing spondylitis.

This clonotype was detected only a few times. The chain combines TRBV18 with TRBJ1-2; maybe TRBD1 (5 bases). Germline V gives CDR1 KGHSH, CDR2 LQKENI. The CDR3 sequence is 15 residues long. The germline V and J ends were trimmed by 3 bases and 4 bases, with 15 bases remaining between them. The CDR3 DNA sequence: TGTGCCAGCTCACCTATTACCGGGACGGGCTATGGCTACACCTTC. It encodes CASSPITGTGYGYTF. The entire variable domain, with the rest obtained from reference TRBV18 and TRBJ1-2, is as follows: NAGVMQNPRHLVRRRGQEARLRCSPMKGHSHVYWYRQLPEEGLKFMVYLQKENIIDESGMPKERFSAEFPKEGPSILRIQQVVRGDSAAYFCASSPITGTGYGYTFGSGTRLTVV.

This clonotype was picked up a small number of times. The chain recombines TRBV20-1 with TRBJ2-7; D remains ambiguous. The CDR3 has 15 residues. Germline V gene data show CDR1 as DFQATT and CDR2 as SNEGSKA (reference sequence). With 3 bases removed from V and 0 bases from J, the gap between germline ends came to 15 bases. The CDR3 coding sequence is TGCAGTGCTAGCTCAGACTTCCACTTCTCCTACGAGCAGTACTTC. It encodes CSASSDFHFSYEQYF.

This clonotype was counted many times. The J gene is TRBJ2-1, the V gene TRBV12-3 or TRBV12-4; 8 bases line up with TRBD2. V gave up 3 bases and J gave up 7 bases; unmatched junction bases: 14. The CDR3 covers 17 residues. The CDR3 here is CASSLGVSGGPGNEQFF. The CDR3 DNA reads TGTGCCAGCAGTTTGGGGGTATCGGGAGGGCCCGGGAATGAGCAGTTCTTC.

The chain carries TRBV7-8 and TRBJ2-5, with D possibly called TRBD1 or TRBD2 (5 bases each). Germline assignment: CDR1 SGHVS and CDR2 FQNEAQ. The V gene lost 5 bases and the J gene lost 5 bases, with 24 bases spanning the gap. The CDR3 covers 17 residues. The CDR3 is CASSRMPRDAAWETQYF. CDR3 coding DNA: TGTGCCAGCAGCCGCATGCCCCGGGACGCGGCCTGGGAGACCCAGTACTTC.

This clonotype was seen more than once but under ten times. The chain joins TRBV12-3 or TRBV12-4 to TRBJ2-5, with TRBD2 identical over 11 bases. The ends lost 5 bases at V and 5 bases at J; junction bases unmatched: 4. The CDR3 totals 14 residues. The DNA of the CDR3 is TGTGCCAGCAGTCAGACTAGCGGGATCGAGACCCAGTACTTC. It encodes CASSQTSGIETQYF.

The chain has TRBV7-9 and TRBJ2-1; 10 bases align to TRBD1. Germline loops: CDR1 SEHNR, CDR2 FQNEAQ (reference sequence). Trimming took 5 bases from V and 4 from J; bases not matched to a gene: 11. This CDR3 has 17 amino acids. In DNA, the CDR3 is TGTGCCAGCAGCCGAACGACCGGGACAGGGGTGTACAATGAGCAGTTCTTC. This encodes CASSRTTGTGVYNEQFF.

The chain joins TRBV7-2 to TRBJ1-2, with 8 bases that match TRBD1. Germline V gene data show CDR1 as SGHTA and CDR2 as FQGNSA. This CDR3 comprises 12 residues. V lost 1 base and J lost 8; bases outside the gene matches: 0. The CDR3 DNA follows: TGTGCCAGCAGCTTAGGGACAGGGGGCTACACCTTC. It specifies CASSLGTGGYTF.

This clonotype was recorded a few times. The V and J genes are TRBV7-3 and TRBJ2-1, with a tentative D call TRBD1 (6 bases). Germline-derived CDR1 and CDR2 are SGHTA and FQGTGA. This CDR3 comprises 13 residues. V lost 5 bases, J lost 5 bases, and 10 bases lay in between. CDR3 residues: CASSPGHNNEQFF. The CDR3 bases are TGTGCCAGCAGCCCGGGACACAACAATGAGCAGTTCTTC. Full variable domain (remainder filled in from reference TRBV7-3 and TRBJ2-1): GAGVSQTPSNKVTEKGKYVELRCDPISGHTALYWYRQSLGQGPEFLIYFQGTGAADDSGLPNDRFFAVRPEGSVSTLKIQRTERGDSAVYLCASSPGHNNEQFFGPGTRLTVL.

This clonotype turned up a few times. The chain carries TRBV7-3 and TRBJ2-3; D remains ambiguous. Germline CDR1 SGHTA, CDR2 FQGTGA. The CDR3 covers 15 residues. Trimming pared 5 bases from V and 4 bases from J, leaving 16 bases between. The CDR3 loop is CASSPSLGISDTQYF. The CDR3, as DNA: TGTGCCAGCAGCCCAAGTTTGGGGATATCAGATACGCAGTATTTT.

This clonotype was seen repeatedly, ten times or more. The chain uses TRBV20-1 and TRBJ2-2; perhaps TRBD1 as D (6 bases). The CDR3 is 14 residues long. The germline V gene has CDR1 DFQATT and CDR2 SNEGSKA (reference sequence). Between the trimmed V and J ends, which lost 1 base and 7 bases, there was a span of 13 bases. CDR3 in amino acids: CSARAAGAGGELFF. CDR3 sequence (DNA): TGCAGTGCTAGAGCTGCAGGGGCGGGCGGGGAGCTGTTTTTT.

Only a few counts were recorded for this clonotype. The chain is built from TRBV2 and TRBJ2-7, with no clear D. CDR1 SNHLY and CDR2 FYNNEI come from the germline V gene. The ends were cut back, 2 bases at V and 8 bases at J, with 7 bases in the middle. The CDR3 contains 11 residues. The CDR3 reads CASSEMDQQYF. The CDR3 DNA sequence: TGTGCCAGCAGTGAAATGGACCAGCAGTACTTC.

The chain has TRBV28 and TRBJ1-4; D may be TRBD1 (6 bases). CDR3 length: 15 residues. V was cut by 7 bases and J by 7 bases, with 19 bases left in between. CDR1 is MDHEN, CDR2 SYDVKM, per germline. The CDR3 nucleotides read TGTGCCAGCACCCCCCAGGGGCAGAGTGGTGAAAAACTGTTTTTT. Translated: CASTPQGQSGEKLFF.

The chain links TRBV6-5 to TRBJ2-5, with D perhaps TRBD1 (6 bases). The germline V gene has CDR1 MNHEY and CDR2 SVGAGI. This CDR3 is built from 13 residues. Deletions cut 6 bases from V and 4 bases from J, with 12 bases between. Here the CDR3 reads CASRNSGVETQYF. Here the CDR3 DNA reads TGTGCCAGCAGAAACTCAGGGGTAGAGACCCAGTACTTC.

This chain connects TRBV5-1 to TRBJ2-1; the D gene is possibly TRBD1 (6 bases). V was cut by 6 bases and J by 9 bases, with 19 bases left in between. Germline CDR1 reads SGHRS; CDR2 reads YFSETQ. This CDR3 spans 14 amino acids. The chain's CDR3 is CASTTGFAEGEQFF. Here the CDR3 DNA reads TGCGCCAGCACAACAGGGTTCGCTGAGGGTGAGCAGTTCTTC.

This clonotype has only a few counts. The V gene is TRBV20-1, the J gene TRBJ2-2; 10 bases match TRBD2. CDR3 length equals 15 residues. The V and J ends lost 6 bases and 2 bases, in that order; junction bases with no gene match: 6. The germline V gene has CDR1 DFQATT and CDR2 SNEGSKA (reference sequence). The CDR3 nucleotides are TGCAGTGCGGCGGGACTAGCGCGAAACACCGGGGAGCTGTTTTTT. This gives the protein CSAAGLARNTGELFF.

V usage is TRBV28 and J usage is TRBJ2-7; D gene uncertain. The V and J ends lost 5 bases and 2 bases respectively, with 10 bases between them. The CDR3 is 13 amino acids. CDR1 is MDHEN, CDR2 SYDVKM, per germline. CDR3 loop: CASSPGPPYEQYF. CDR3 coding DNA: TGTGCCAGCAGTCCAGGTCCCCCCTACGAGCAGTACTTC.

As concerns this clonotype: An end of the junction does not agree with germline; a read error may underlie this. The genes are TRBV5-1 and TRBJ2-2, with D tentatively TRBD1 or TRBD2 (5 bases each). The CDR3 extends over 15 amino acids. Per germline, CDR1 SGHRS and CDR2 YFSETQ. CDR3 protein: CASSLGTPNIGELFF. CDR3 DNA sequence: TGCGCCAGCAGCTTAGGGACCCCGAACATCGGGGAGCTGTTTTTT.

This clonotype has just a few counts. The genes are TRBV28 and TRBJ2-4; D is unclear. CDR1 is MDHEN and CDR2 is SYDVKM in the germline V gene. There are 20 residues in the CDR3. Trimming left V 2 bases short and J 3 bases short, with 26 bases between. CDR3 protein: CASSLRTLVERKRGKNIQYF. DNA for the CDR3: TGTGCCAGCAGTTTACGAACCCTCGTGGAGAGGAAAAGAGGCAAAAACATTCAGTACTTC.

This clonotype was observed a single time. The rearrangement uses TRBV5-1 and TRBJ1-2; TRBD1 aligns across 9 bases. V lost 4 bases and J lost 5; bases outside the gene matches: 6. The CDR3 contains 14 residues. CDR1 and CDR2 (germline): SGHRS, YFSETQ. The CDR3 DNA follows: TGCGCCAGCAGCGCCTTACAGGGGGCATATGGCTACACCTTC. Translated, it gives CASSALQGAYGYTF.

The rearrangement joins TRBV12-3 or TRBV12-4 to TRBJ2-1, with D perhaps TRBD1 (6 bases). CDR3 length: 16 residues. Trimming cost V 6 bases and J 5 bases, with 20 bases left between them. In nucleotides, the CDR3 is TGTGCCAGCAGACCCGACCGGGACACCGGTGACAATGAGCAGTTCTTC. Encoded protein: CASRPDRDTGDNEQFF.

The CDR3 sequence is CASSGLAGINEQFF. The DNA for the CDR3 is TGTGCCAGCAGTGGACTAGCGGGAATTAATGAGCAGTTCTTC. The rearrangement joins TRBV2 to TRBJ2-1; TRBD2 matches 11 bases. Germline assignment: CDR1 SNHLY and CDR2 FYNNEI. V lost 4 bases, J lost 7 bases, and 3 bases stayed unmatched. The CDR3 is 14 residues long.

The genes are TRBV19 and TRBJ1-5, with D perhaps TRBD1 (6 bases). CDR1 is LNHDA, CDR2 SQIVND, per germline (reference sequence). With 3 bases removed from V and 6 bases from J, the gap between germline ends came to 9 bases. The CDR3 extends over 13 amino acids. The CDR3 DNA reads TGTGCCAGTAGTATGTCCAGGGGTCAGCCCCAGCATTTT. It encodes CASSMSRGQPQHF.

This chain links TRBV12-3 or TRBV12-4 with TRBJ2-5, with D perhaps matching TRBD1 (5 bases). V lost 3 bases, J lost 2 bases, and 10 bases lay in between. The CDR3 is 14 residues long. CDR3 residues: CASSLMAGQETQYF. CDR3 DNA sequence: TGTGCCAGCAGTTTGATGGCAGGGCAAGAGACCCAGTACTTC.

The chain recombines TRBV15 with TRBJ2-1; the D is unclear. V was cut by 0 bases and J by 5 bases, with 11 bases left in between. This CDR3 contains 15 residues. The V gene's germline CDR1 is LNHNV and CDR2 YYDKDF (reference sequence). CDR3 loop: CATSRDPSGHNEQFF. The CDR3 DNA follows: TGTGCCACCAGCAGAGATCCTTCGGGCCACAATGAGCAGTTCTTC.

The chain recombines TRBV10-3 with TRBJ1-6, with 7 bases identical to TRBD1. This CDR3 region has 14 residues. The V gene end was trimmed by 5 bases and the J gene end by 9 bases; junction bases not matched to a gene: 7. CDR1 ENHRY and CDR2 SYGVKD come from the germline V gene. CDR3 in amino acids: CAISNDRVGSPLHF. In DNA, the CDR3 is TGTGCCATCAGTAACGACAGGGTCGGTTCACCCCTCCACTTT.

This clonotype was observed a few times. V usage is TRBV5-1 and J usage is TRBJ2-5; D is tentatively TRBD1 or TRBD2 (5 bases each). V dropped 4 bases and J dropped 0 bases, with 13 bases sitting between them. The CDR3 length is 15 residues. Germline V lookup: CDR1 SGHRS, CDR2 YFSETQ. The DNA of the CDR3 is TGCGCCAGCAGCCGAGGGACCAGCTACCAAGAGACCCAGTACTTC. Translated: CASSRGTSYQETQYF.

The rearrangement joins TRBV7-3 to TRBJ2-1; D is perhaps TRBD2 (6 bases). Germline values: CDR1 SGHTA, CDR2 FQGTGA. The CDR3 spans 16 residues. Between the trimmed V and J ends, which lost 1 base and 0 bases, there was a span of 10 bases. The CDR3 bases are TGTGCCAGCAGCTTAAATGGGGGGATCTCCTACAATGAGCAGTTCTTC. As protein: CASSLNGGISYNEQFF.

The chain joins TRBV5-1 to TRBJ2-2; tentatively, D is TRBD1 (5 bases). Germline CDR1 SGHRS, CDR2 YFSETQ. Trimming removed 0 bases at V and 5 bases at J, with 11 bases between. CDR3 size: 15 residues. The CDR3 loop is CASSLEAGRTGELFF. The DNA of the CDR3 is TGCGCCAGCAGCTTGGAGGCAGGGCGGACCGGGGAGCTGTTTTTT.

This clonotype was counted between two and nine times. The gene calls are TRBV29-1 and TRBJ1-2; no clear D gene. CDR3 length: 13 amino acids. Trimming pared 1 base from V and 7 bases from J, leaving 13 bases between. CDR1 and CDR2 (germline): SQVTM, ANQGSEA. In DNA, the CDR3 is TGCAGCGTTGAAGTCACGCGGGCGGGTGGCTACACCTTC. Protein product: CSVEVTRAGGYTF.